This TCR beta chain was found in a study of CD8+CD57+ T cells in acquired aplastic anemia. Study details: The average read count for CD4+ cells in healthy donors was around 9.9 million.

Study-wide points: No significant patient-versus-control difference appeared in CD8+ Simpson's diversity.

This clonotype was seen once. Antigen: not known. Using genomic DNA as the template, TCR beta VDJ and CDR3 profiling was carried out. From the reads, TCRdb called clonotypes with MiXCR, one entry per CDR3 protein. The data hold about 180,000 distinct CDR3 sequences, with 46% observed a single time. What was sequenced was sorted CD4+, CD8+, or CD8+CD57+ T cells (not recorded which) from PBMCs. The clonotype was recovered from a human donor in good health.

CDR3 sequence: CASRGGNTEAFF. For the CDR3, the DNA is TGTGCCAGCAGGGGGGGGAACACTGAAGCTTTCTTT. The rearrangement joins TRBV6-2 or TRBV6-3 to TRBJ1-1; weak D call: TRBD1 (5 bases). The germline V gene has CDR1 MNHEY and CDR2 SVGEGT. Trimming stripped 6 bases from V and 1 base from J, with 6 bases between. This CDR3 contains 12 residues.